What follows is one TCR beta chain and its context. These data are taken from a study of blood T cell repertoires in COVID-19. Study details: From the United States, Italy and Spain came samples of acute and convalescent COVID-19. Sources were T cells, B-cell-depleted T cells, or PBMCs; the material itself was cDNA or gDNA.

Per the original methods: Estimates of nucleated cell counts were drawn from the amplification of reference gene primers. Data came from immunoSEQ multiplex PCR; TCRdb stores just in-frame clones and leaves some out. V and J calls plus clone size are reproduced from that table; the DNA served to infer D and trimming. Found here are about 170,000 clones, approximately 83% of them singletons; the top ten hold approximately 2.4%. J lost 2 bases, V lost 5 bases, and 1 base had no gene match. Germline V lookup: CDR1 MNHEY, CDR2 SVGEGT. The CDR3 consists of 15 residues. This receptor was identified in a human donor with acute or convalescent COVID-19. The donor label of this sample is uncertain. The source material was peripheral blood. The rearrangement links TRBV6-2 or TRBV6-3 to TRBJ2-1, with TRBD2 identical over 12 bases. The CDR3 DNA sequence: TGTGCCAGCAGTCGACTAGCGGGGGCCTACAATGAGCAGTTCTTC. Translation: CASSRLAGAYNEQFF.